The 25 T cell receptor beta chains reported below all come from one sample, sequenced in a study of T cells after yellow fever vaccination. TCRdb reprocessed the 5' RACE reads with MiXCR, giving one entry per CDR3 protein. The sample yields about 320,000 distinct CDR3 sequences, around 4.5% seen once. Sequenced material: PBMCs, taken 15 days after the yellow fever booster vaccination. These receptors originate from a man aged 18 to 30 who received the YFV17D yellow fever vaccine.

This clonotype showed up many times. The junction departs from the called germline gene at one end, perhaps through a read error. This chain links TRBV6-2 or TRBV6-3 with TRBJ2-7; 7 bases match TRBD1. The V gene's germline CDR1 is MNHEY and CDR2 SVGEGT. This CDR3 is 14 amino acids long. The CDR3 here is CASSKTGSSNEQYF. Here the CDR3 DNA reads TGTGCCAGCAGTAAGACAGGGTCCTCCAACGAGCAGTACTTC.

This clonotype came up a few times. The V call is TRBV3-1, the J call TRBJ2-5, with D possibly TRBD1 on 5 matching bases. Germline V gene lookup returns CDR1 LGHDT and CDR2 YNNKEL (reference sequence). V lost 3 bases, J lost 8 bases, and 10 bases lay in between. The CDR3 consists of 12 residues. This CDR3 reads CASSHAQGTQYF. Written as DNA, the CDR3 is TGTGCCAGCAGCCACGCTCAGGGAACCCAGTACTTC.

The chain carries TRBV12-3 or TRBV12-4 and TRBJ1-6; D might be TRBD1 (5 bases). The CDR3 loop spans 13 amino acids. Trimming cost V 5 bases and J 5 bases, with 7 bases left between them. The DNA of the CDR3 is TGTGCCAGCAGTAAGGGGAATAATTCACCCCTCCACTTT. Protein sequence: CASSKGNNSPLHF.

The gene calls are TRBV5-1 and TRBJ2-1; TRBD2 matches at 15 bases. Germline V gives CDR1 SGHRS, CDR2 YFSETQ. J lost 8 bases, V lost 2 bases, and 2 bases had no gene match. This CDR3 comprises 15 residues. The CDR3 DNA sequence: TGCGCCAGCAGCTTAGGACTAGCGGGGGGGGATGAGCAGTTCTTC. Translating it yields CASSLGLAGGDEQFF.

This clonotype was counted at least ten times. The chain's CDR3 is CASSLHSKTTGELFF. CDR3 in DNA: TGCGCCAGCAGCCTTCACAGTAAGACTACCGGGGAGCTGTTTTTT. The rearrangement links TRBV4-3 to TRBJ2-2; the D is unclear. Between the trimmed V and J ends, which lost 4 bases and 5 bases, there was a span of 14 bases. The CDR3 runs 15 residues. Per the germline V gene, CDR1 is LGHNA and CDR2 is YSLEER.

This clonotype has more than one count but fewer than ten. V gene TRBV28 combines with J gene TRBJ2-2; no firm D call. Germline loops: CDR1 MDHEN, CDR2 SYDVKM. The V end lost 7 bases, the J end lost 2 bases, and 8 bases lay between the germline ends. The CDR3 extends over 13 amino acids. CDR3 sequence: CASMVTNTGELFF. The DNA for the CDR3 is TGTGCCAGCATGGTAACCAACACCGGGGAGCTGTTTTTT. The full variable domain, completed using reference TRBV28 and TRBJ2-2, is DVKVTQSSRYLVKRTGEKVFLECVQDMDHENMFWYRQDPGLGLRLIYFSYDVKMKEKGDIPEGYSVSREKKERFSLILESASTNQTSMYLCASMVTNTGELFFGEGSRLTVL.

This clonotype was seen at least ten times. DNA for the CDR3: TGTGCCAGCAGTTACGGTGCCAATGAGCAGTTCTTC. The encoded protein is CASSYGANEQFF. The chain carries TRBV6-2 or TRBV6-3 and TRBJ2-1, with D hard to call. CDR3 length: 12 amino acids. V lost 2 bases, J lost 6 bases, and 5 bases lay in between. Germline V CDR1 and CDR2: MNHEY, SVGEGT.

V gene TRBV4-3 combines with J gene TRBJ2-3; 10 bases match TRBD2. V trimming: 2 bases; J trimming: 7 bases; junction bases outside the gene matches: 9. This CDR3 has 16 amino acids. Looked up from germline, CDR1 is LGHNA and CDR2 is YSLEER. CDR3 nucleotides: TGCGCCAGCAGCCAAAAGGAGCGGGGGGGCCGAAATACGCAGTATTTT. Protein: CASSQKERGGRNTQYF.

In its sample, this clonotype was seen many times. This chain links TRBV20-1 with TRBJ1-5; 7 positions match TRBD1. This CDR3 has 14 amino acids. CDR1 DFQATT and CDR2 SNEGSKA come from the germline V gene (reference sequence). V trimming: 6 bases; J trimming: 0 bases; junction bases outside the gene matches: 5. In DNA, the CDR3 is TGCAGTGCAGACAGGGAACTTAGCAATCAGCCCCAGCATTTT. It codes for CSADRELSNQPQHF.

This clonotype was seen ten or more times. The chain combines TRBV12-3 or TRBV12-4 with TRBJ1-6, with TRBD1 matching 7 bases. J gave up 3 bases and V 6 bases, and 5 bases lay outside the gene matches. The CDR3 spans 15 residues. The CDR3 DNA follows: TGTGCCAGCAGCCCCGGGACAGTCTATAATTCACCCCTCCACTTT. Protein product: CASSPGTVYNSPLHF.

This clonotype was recorded many times. This chain joins TRBV5-5 and TRBJ1-2; 8 bases are a match to TRBD1. The CDR3 has 13 amino acids. Germline V gene data show CDR1 as SGHKS and CDR2 as YYEKEE (reference sequence). After removal of 6 bases from V and 4 bases from J, the junction contained 5 bases not matched to a gene. CDR3 in amino acids: CASNYQGAYGYTF. CDR3 coding DNA: TGTGCCAGCAACTACCAGGGGGCCTATGGCTACACCTTC.

This clonotype was observed at least ten times. This chain links TRBV7-9 with TRBJ1-1, with no clear D. The germline CDR1 and CDR2 sequences are SEHNR and FQNEAQ (reference sequence). This CDR3 contains 13 residues. The V end lost 2 bases, the J end lost 2 bases, and 6 bases lay between the germline ends. CDR3: CASSLNGNTEAFF. The CDR3 bases are TGTGCCAGCAGCTTAAACGGTAACACTGAAGCTTTCTTT.

This clonotype was seen more than once but under ten times. The rearrangement joins TRBV6-1 to TRBJ2-7, with D tentatively TRBD1 (6 bases). The CDR3 contains 12 residues. Trimming pared 2 bases from V and 9 bases from J, leaving 11 bases between. The germline gives CDR1 MNHNS, CDR2 SASEGT. The CDR3: CASSEQGLGQYF. DNA for the CDR3: TGTGCCAGCAGTGAACAGGGGCTAGGGCAGTACTTC.

This clonotype was observed a few times. The CDR3 protein is CASSHRDRAYNEQFF. CDR3 nucleotide sequence: TGTGCCAGCAGCCACCGGGACAGGGCTTACAATGAGCAGTTCTTC. The chain combines TRBV5-4 with TRBJ2-1, with 9 positions matching TRBD1. V lost 4 bases to trimming and J lost 4 bases; unmatched junction nucleotides: 6. Germline CDR1 SGHNT, CDR2 YYREEE (reference sequence). This CDR3 comprises 15 residues.

The chain couples TRBV5-1 to TRBJ1-6, with 9 bases matching TRBD1. V dropped 6 bases and J dropped 9; count of bases not matched to a gene: 7. The CDR3 totals 14 residues. Germline-derived CDR1 and CDR2 are SGHRS and YFSETQ. The CDR3 protein is CASTPDRGGSPLHF. The CDR3 nucleotides are TGCGCCAGCACCCCCGACAGGGGGGGTTCACCCCTCCACTTT.

Ten or more counts support this clonotype. J is TRBJ2-1 and V is TRBV11-3, with D tentatively TRBD1 (5 bases). The germline V and J ends were trimmed by 4 bases and 0 bases, with 13 bases remaining between them. The germline gives CDR1 SGHNT, CDR2 YENEEA. The length of the CDR3 is 16 residues. CDR3 in amino acids: CASSSYRSSSYNEQFF. The CDR3 nucleotides are TGTGCCAGCAGCTCCTACAGGTCCAGCTCCTACAATGAGCAGTTCTTC.

This clonotype was recorded many times. This chain connects TRBV12-3 or TRBV12-4 to TRBJ1-5; weak D call: TRBD1 (6 bases). The CDR3 is 14 residues long. V was clipped by 5 bases and J by 6 bases, with 14 bases between them. The CDR3 bases are TGTGCCAGCAGTCCGGGACATTTGGGTCAGCCCCAGCATTTT. Translation: CASSPGHLGQPQHF.

The rearrangement joins TRBV20-1 to TRBJ1-4; 7 bases are a match to TRBD1. This CDR3 has 16 amino acids. After removal of 0 bases from V and 3 bases from J, the junction contained 7 bases not matched to a gene. From germline, CDR1 is DFQATT and CDR2 SNEGSKA (reference sequence). CDR3 bases: TGCAGTGCTAGAGACCCCGACAGGGCAGCTAATGAAAAACTGTTTTTT. Protein product: CSARDPDRAANEKLFF.

In its sample, this clonotype was seen a few times. The chain recombines TRBV5-1 with TRBJ2-3; 7 bases line up with TRBD2. Trimming cost V 2 bases and J 5 bases; bases outside gene matches: 8. The CDR3 covers 15 residues. Germline V gene data show CDR1 as SGHRS and CDR2 as YFSETQ. The DNA for the CDR3 is TGCGCCAGCAGCTTTGAGGAACGGGGGGAAGATACGCAGTATTTT. This translates into CASSFEERGEDTQYF.

This clonotype was seen ten or more times. This chain links TRBV5-5 with TRBJ1-6; maybe TRBD1 (5 bases). Trimming stripped 2 bases from V and 11 bases from J, with 20 bases between. The CDR3 has 16 amino acids. Germline values: CDR1 SGHKS, CDR2 YYEKEE (reference sequence). CDR3 region: CASSLGVSVVSTPLHF. CDR3 DNA sequence: TGTGCCAGCAGCTTAGGGGTCTCGGTCGTCTCTACACCCCTCCACTTT.

This clonotype has at least ten counts. The chain uses TRBV6-5 and TRBJ2-3; 7 bases are shared with TRBD2. The germline gives CDR1 MNHEY, CDR2 SVGAGI. This CDR3 has 14 residues. Trimming cost V 5 bases and J 6 bases; bases outside gene matches: 8. The CDR3 reads CASSVLFGRDTQYF. DNA for the CDR3: TGTGCCAGCAGTGTACTATTCGGGAGGGATACGCAGTATTTT.

This clonotype was detected a few times. The chain joins TRBV7-8 to TRBJ2-5; D is possibly TRBD1 or TRBD2 (5 bases each). Germline assignment: CDR1 SGHVS and CDR2 FQNEAQ. V lost 5 bases and J 4 bases, leaving 20 bases between the germline ends. This CDR3 comprises 16 residues. This CDR3 reads CASSKPGPRTGETQYF. CDR3 coding DNA: TGTGCCAGCAGCAAACCGGGACCACGCACCGGAGAGACCCAGTACTTC.

This clonotype was seen ten or more times. The V and J genes are TRBV5-1 and TRBJ2-5; TRBD1 matches 9 bases. The J call may be incorrect, as the DNA end agrees better with TRBJ2-3. This CDR3 is 13 amino acids long. Germline V gene data show CDR1 as SGHRS and CDR2 as YFSETQ. DNA for the CDR3: TGCGCCAGCAGCCCGGGACAGGGCGAAACGCAGTATTTT. Translated, it gives CASSPGQGETQYF.

In its sample, this clonotype was seen once. A much larger clone differs from this one at a single base, so this may be a read error. DNA of the CDR3: TGTACCAGCAGCCCCCTTGATGAGCAGTTCTTC. Translating gives CTSSPLDEQFF. The V call is TRBV7-2, the J call TRBJ2-1; no reliable D call. This CDR3 has 11 amino acids. V lost 5 bases to trimming and J lost 8 bases, with 7 bases between them. Per germline, CDR1 SGHTA and CDR2 FQGNSA.

In its sample, this clonotype was seen many times. The chain couples TRBV7-9 to TRBJ2-3; D may match TRBD1 or TRBD2 (5 bases each). This CDR3 spans 15 amino acids. Germline V gene data show CDR1 as SEHNR and CDR2 as FQNEAQ (reference sequence). V lost 7 bases, J lost 5 bases, and 19 bases lay in between. DNA for the CDR3: TGTGCCAGCAATCCCCCCTGGGGGAAAGGAGATACGCAGTATTTT. It codes for CASNPPWGKGDTQYF.